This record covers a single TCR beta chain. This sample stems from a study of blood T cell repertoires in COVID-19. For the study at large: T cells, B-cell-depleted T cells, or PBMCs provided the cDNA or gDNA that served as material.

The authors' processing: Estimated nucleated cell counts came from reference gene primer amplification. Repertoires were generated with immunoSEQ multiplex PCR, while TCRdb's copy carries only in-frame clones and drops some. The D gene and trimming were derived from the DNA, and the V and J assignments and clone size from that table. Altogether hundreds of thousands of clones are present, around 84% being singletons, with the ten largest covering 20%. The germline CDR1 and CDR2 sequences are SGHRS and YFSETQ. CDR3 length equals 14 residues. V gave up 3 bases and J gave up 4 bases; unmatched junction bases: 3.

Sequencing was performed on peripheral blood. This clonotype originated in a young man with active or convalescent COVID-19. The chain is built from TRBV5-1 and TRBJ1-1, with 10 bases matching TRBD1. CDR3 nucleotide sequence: TGCGCCAGCAGCTGGGGGGACAGGGGCACTGAAGCTTTCTTT. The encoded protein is CASSWGDRGTEAFF.